Shown below are 20 T cell receptor beta chains from a single sample sequenced in a study of shared clonotypes between healthy human individuals. Profiling relied on immunoSEQ multiplex PCR, and the TCRdb table lists in-frame clones only, not all of them. This table has about 2 million clones, about 94% appearing once. CD45RO-negative cells were positively selected for CCR7, leaving out terminally differentiated effector memory CD45RA+ cells. The sequenced sample consisted of naive CD8+ T cells sorted from blood. These TCRs come from a man aged 18 to 30 in good health.

This chain connects TRBV5-4 to TRBJ1-1; 7 nucleotides match TRBD1. The CDR3 has 13 residues. The V gene end was trimmed by 7 bases and the J gene end by 4 bases; junction bases not matched to a gene: 7. Germline V lookup: CDR1 SGHNT, CDR2 YYREEE (reference sequence). CDR3: CASVLPGGTEAFF. The DNA for the CDR3 is TGTGCCAGCGTTCTGCCAGGGGGCACTGAAGCTTTCTTT.

The CDR3 DNA follows: TGCGCCAGCAGGAGCCCCCTTCGGGGGGGAGTAGGGGAGACCCAGTACTTC. This gives the protein CASRSPLRGGVGETQYF. The V call is TRBV10-2, the J call TRBJ2-5; 8 nucleotides line up with TRBD2. Germline V gene sequence: CDR1 WSHSY, CDR2 SAAADI. This CDR3 has 17 residues. V dropped 6 bases and J dropped 5; count of bases not matched to a gene: 17.

About this clone: At the DNA level, this CDR3 is encoded by other sequences in the same sample as well. The rearrangement joins TRBV7-9 to TRBJ2-7; possibly TRBD1 for D (6 bases). Germline CDR1 reads SEHNR; CDR2 reads FQNEAQ (reference sequence). Trimming removed 5 bases from V and 4 bases from J, with 12 bases in between. The CDR3 is 13 amino acids. The CDR3 nucleotides are TGTGCCAGCAGCCCGGGACACCTGTACGAGCAGTACTTC. Its translation is CASSPGHLYEQYF. The variable domain in full, with the rest retrieved from reference TRBV7-9 and TRBJ2-7, is DTGVSQNPRHKITKRGQNVTFRCDPISEHNRLYWYRQTLGQGPEFLTYFQNEAQLEKSRLLSDRFSAERPKGSFSTLEIQRTEQGDSAMYLCASSPGHLYEQYFGPGTRLTVT.

This clone was recorded a few times. This chain links TRBV7-9 with TRBJ2-5, with D unclear. The CDR3 spans 13 residues. The V gene lost 1 base and the J gene lost 0 bases, with 3 bases spanning the gap. Germline CDR1 SEHNR, CDR2 FQNEAQ (reference sequence). The CDR3 nucleotides read TGTGCCAGCAGCTTAGACAACCAAGAGACCCAGTACTTC. Encoded protein: CASSLDNQETQYF.

This rearrangement joins TRBV9 to TRBJ2-1; 8 bases match TRBD2. Germline loops: CDR1 SGDLS, CDR2 YYNGEE. The CDR3 length is 15 residues. Trimming cost V 7 bases and J 0 bases; bases outside gene matches: 6. The CDR3 coding sequence is TGTGCCAGCGCGGGGGCGGGAGGCTCCTACAATGAGCAGTTCTTC. Translated: CASAGAGGSYNEQFF.

V and J are TRBV5-1 and TRBJ2-3, with D unclear. Germline CDR1 SGHRS, CDR2 YFSETQ. The CDR3 extends over 14 amino acids. V lost 1 base, J lost 3 bases, and 9 bases lay in between. DNA of the CDR3: TGCGCCAGCAGCTTGAGATCGCGAACAGATACGCAGTATTTT. Translating gives CASSLRSRTDTQYF.

The V and J genes are TRBV27 and TRBJ2-7; perhaps TRBD1 as D (6 bases). V gave up 5 bases and J gave up 6 bases, with 14 bases separating them. From germline, CDR1 is MNHEY and CDR2 SMNVEV (reference sequence). The CDR3 sequence is 13 residues long. CDR3 coding DNA: TGTGCCAGCAGTCTAGGGACATCGGGCGAGCAGTACTTC. As protein: CASSLGTSGEQYF.

The J gene is TRBJ2-5, the V gene TRBV30, with TRBD1 matching 8 bases. Germline V gives CDR1 GTSNPN, CDR2 SVGIG (reference sequence). This CDR3 spans 16 amino acids. J gave up 11 bases and V 4 bases, and 21 bases lay outside the gene matches. The CDR3 reads CAWNAGQGASYVEQYF. CDR3 coding DNA: TGTGCCTGGAATGCCGGACAGGGAGCCTCTTACGTGGAGCAGTACTTC.

The rearrangement uses TRBV27 and TRBJ2-7, with D tentatively TRBD2 (5 bases). Trimming left V 6 bases short and J 4 bases short, with 16 bases between. The CDR3 runs 14 residues. Germline lookup yields CDR1 MNHEY and CDR2 SMNVEV (reference sequence). DNA for the CDR3: TGTGCCAGCAGCCTCGGCGAGGGCTATTACGAGCAGTACTTC. It is translated as CASSLGEGYYEQYF.

J is TRBJ1-2 and V is TRBV6-4; TRBD1 might be the D (5 bases). The CDR3 covers 13 residues. With 6 bases removed from V and 5 bases from J, the gap between germline ends came to 13 bases. CDR1 is MRHNA and CDR2 is SNTAGT in the germline V gene. The CDR3 DNA follows: TGTGCCAGCAGCATGACAGAGGGGTATGGCTACACCTTC. It specifies CASSMTEGYGYTF.

This rearrangement joins TRBV4-1 to TRBJ1-6; 9 bases are a match to TRBD1. CDR1 MGHRA and CDR2 YSYEKL come from the germline V gene. Unmatched junction bases numbered 7, after V lost 6 bases and J lost 10 bases. This CDR3 has 14 amino acids. The CDR3 loop is CASSMGQGLSPLHF. CDR3 coding DNA: TGCGCCAGCAGTATGGGACAGGGATTATCACCCCTCCACTTT.

The chain recombines TRBV2 with TRBJ2-7, with D tentatively TRBD1 or TRBD2 (6 bases each). Between the trimmed V and J ends, which lost 7 bases and 2 bases, there was a span of 18 bases. This CDR3 has 15 residues. Germline V gene sequence: CDR1 SNHLY, CDR2 FYNNEI. The CDR3 reads CASTQRGAGTYEQYF. The DNA for the CDR3 is TGTGCCAGCACCCAGAGGGGGGCTGGAACCTACGAGCAGTACTTC. The full variable domain, rest sourced from reference TRBV2 and TRBJ2-7, is EPEVTQTPSHQVTQMGQEVILRCVPISNHLYFYWYRQILGQKVEFLVSFYNNEISEKSEIFDDQFSVERPDGSNFTLKIRSTKLEDSAMYFCASTQRGAGTYEQYFGPGTRLTVT.

Comment on this clone: At the DNA level, this CDR3 is encoded by other sequences in the same sample as well. This sequence joins TRBV27 and TRBJ2-7, with D possibly TRBD1 on 8 matching bases. Between the trimmed V and J ends, which lost 3 bases and 2 bases, there was a span of 14 bases. CDR3 size: 15 residues. The germline CDR1 and CDR2 sequences are MNHEY and SMNVEV (reference sequence). The CDR3 is CASSFTGGGAYEQYF. CDR3 nucleotides: TGTGCCAGCAGTTTCACAGGGGGGGGTGCCTACGAGCAGTACTTC.

Concerning this clone itself: The same CDR3 is also encoded by other DNA sequences in this sample. J is TRBJ2-3 and V is TRBV4-3; 9 bases align to TRBD2. Germline V gene data show CDR1 as LGHNA and CDR2 as YSLEER. The CDR3 is 16 residues long. Trimming at V came to 1 base and at J to 2 bases, leaving 4 bases not matched to a gene. For the CDR3, the DNA is TGCGCCAGCAGCCAAGGGCTAGCGGGAAACACAGATACGCAGTATTTT. This encodes CASSQGLAGNTDTQYF.

In this sample, this clone turned up a few times. The chain employs TRBV5-6 and TRBJ1-3, with 7 bases lining up with TRBD1. The trim removed 1 base at V and 2 bases at J, leaving 6 bases unmatched. The CDR3 spans 16 residues. Germline V gene data show CDR1 as SGHDT and CDR2 as YYEEEE. The CDR3 DNA reads TGTGCCAGCAGCTTGTTGGGGACAGAAACTGGAAACACCATATATTTT. This gives the protein CASSLLGTETGNTIYF.

A single count supports this clone. The V and J genes are TRBV4-3 and TRBJ2-5, with 9 bases that match TRBD2. The CDR3 is 15 amino acids. V shed 4 bases and J 2 bases; nucleotides not matched to a gene: 5. CDR1 and CDR2 from the germline V gene are LGHNA and YSLEER. CDR3 amino acids: CASSPLAGAQETQYF. The CDR3 nucleotides read TGCGCCAGCAGCCCATTAGCGGGGGCTCAAGAGACCCAGTACTTC.

V and J are TRBV6-6 and TRBJ1-1, with D unresolved. The CDR3 sequence is 15 residues long. CDR1 MNHNY and CDR2 SVGAGI come from the germline V gene (reference sequence). The V end was cut by 5 bases, the J end by 0 bases, with 13 bases between. The CDR3: CASSPWTEMNTEAFF. For the CDR3, the DNA is TGTGCCAGCAGTCCCTGGACCGAGATGAACACTGAAGCTTTCTTT.

The chain uses TRBV5-4 and TRBJ2-3, with TRBD2 as a possible D gene (5 bases). Germline loops: CDR1 SGHNT, CDR2 YYREEE (reference sequence). The V gene lost 0 bases and the J gene lost 7 bases, with 12 bases spanning the gap. The CDR3 is made up of 14 amino acids. The CDR3 spells CASSLADGENTQYF. Written as DNA, the CDR3 is TGTGCCAGCAGCTTGGCGGACGGGGAAAATACGCAGTATTTT.

V gene TRBV28 combines with J gene TRBJ2-5, with 9 bases identical to TRBD2. This CDR3 spans 16 amino acids. Germline loops: CDR1 MDHEN, CDR2 SYDVKM. Trimming cost V 5 bases and J 3 bases; bases outside gene matches: 10. Here the CDR3 reads CASSQPGTSSEETQYF. As DNA, the CDR3 is TGTGCCAGCAGTCAGCCCGGGACTAGCTCTGAAGAGACCCAGTACTTC. The whole variable domain, filled in from reference TRBV28 and TRBJ2-5, reads DVKVTQSSRYLVKRTGEKVFLECVQDMDHENMFWYRQDPGLGLRLIYFSYDVKMKEKGDIPEGYSVSREKKERFSLILESASTNQTSMYLCASSQPGTSSEETQYFGPGTRLLVL.

The rearrangement links TRBV5-1 to TRBJ1-6; TRBD1 is a possible D gene (6 bases). The CDR3 has 15 amino acids. Per the germline V gene, CDR1 is SGHRS and CDR2 is YFSETQ. The ends were cut back, 4 bases at V and 6 bases at J, with 14 bases in the middle. CDR3 region: CASSPEGGGNSPLHF. In DNA form, the CDR3 reads TGCGCCAGCAGCCCCGAAGGGGGGGGTAATTCACCCCTCCACTTT.